This is a list of T cell receptor beta chains from one sample in a study of blood T cells in healthy people across ages. TCRdb fed the 5' RACE reads into MiXCR, producing one record per CDR3 protein. Here the sample spans hundreds of thousands of distinct CDR3 sequences, 24% being singletons. This same sample was also taken into another study, of T cells of mothers and their children.

Sequenced: blood. These receptors were collected from a boy between 10 and 17 years old in good health. Each CDR3 is given with its conserved first and last residue. Each record gives: V gene, CDR3 length, J gene, D gene, clone size, CDR3 DNA, CDR3 protein. A D gene is named only where the DNA matches it firmly. Clone size is stated in some rows and not others, as once, few, many or a class when expanded.

v_gene: TRBV6-2/TRBV6-3
len: 16
j_gene: TRBJ2-5
d_gene: NA
abundance: NA
CDR3nt: TGTGCCAGCAGCTCCCTCCCCGGAGGAGCTAAAGAGACCCAGTACTTC
CDR3aa: CASSSLPGGAKETQYF

v_gene: TRBV4-1
len: 12
j_gene: TRBJ2-2
d_gene: NA
abundance: few
CDR3nt: TGCGCCAGCAGCCAAAAGGCCGGGGGGCTGTTTTTT
CDR3aa: CASSQKAGGLFF

v_gene: TRBV19
len: 13
j_gene: TRBJ2-1
d_gene: NA
abundance: few
CDR3nt: TGTGCCAGTACCACAGGGCTCTACAATGAGCAGTTCTTC
CDR3aa: CASTTGLYNEQFF

v_gene: TRBV20-1
len: 14
j_gene: TRBJ2-1
d_gene: NA
abundance: few
CDR3nt: TGCAGTGCTAGGGGTAGGGGTCCTAACAATGAGCAGTTCTTC
CDR3aa: CSARGRGPNNEQFF

v_gene: TRBV10-3
len: 15
j_gene: TRBJ1-1
d_gene: TRBD1
abundance: once
CDR3nt: TGTGCCATCAGCGGACAGGGGTCGTTGAGCACTGAAGCTTTCTTT
CDR3aa: CAISGQGSLSTEAFF

v_gene: TRBV27
len: 16
j_gene: TRBJ2-7
d_gene: NA
abundance: NA
CDR3nt: TGTGCCAGCAGTTTATCTGGCCAGGCCCCCTCCTACGAGCAGTACTTC
CDR3aa: CASSLSGQAPSYEQYF

v_gene: TRBV4-1
len: 19
j_gene: TRBJ2-3
d_gene: TRBD2
abundance: few
CDR3nt: TGCGCCAGCAGCCCTCCTACGCGGGGGGGCCCAGGGTACACAGATACGCAGTATTTT
CDR3aa: CASSPPTRGGPGYTDTQYF

v_gene: TRBV21-1
len: 13
j_gene: TRBJ1-4
d_gene: NA
abundance: many
CDR3nt: TGTGCCAGCAGCAATCTCCCTAATGAAAAACTGTTTTTT
CDR3aa: CASSNLPNEKLFF

v_gene: TRBV20-1
len: 16
j_gene: TRBJ2-2
d_gene: TRBD2
abundance: NA
CDR3nt: TGCAGTGCTAGAGATAGGACTAGCGGACTAACCGGGGAGCTGTTTTTT
CDR3aa: CSARDRTSGLTGELFF

v_gene: TRBV6-4
len: 14
j_gene: TRBJ2-3
d_gene: TRBD2
abundance: few
CDR3nt: TGTGCCAGCAGCGTTGGACTAGCCTCAGATACGCAGTATTTT
CDR3aa: CASSVGLASDTQYF

v_gene: TRBV7-9
len: 16
j_gene: TRBJ2-7
d_gene: NA
abundance: few
CDR3nt: TGTGCCAGCAGCTTAACCTTAAGGACTACCCCCTACGAGCAGTACTTC
CDR3aa: CASSLTLRTTPYEQYF

v_gene: TRBV24-1
len: 14
j_gene: TRBJ2-3
d_gene: NA
abundance: NA
CDR3nt: TGTGCCACCGGGGACACCTCTCGCACAGATACGCAGTATTTT
CDR3aa: CATGDTSRTDTQYF

v_gene: TRBV3-1
len: 16
j_gene: TRBJ2-5
d_gene: TRBD1
abundance: NA
CDR3nt: TGTGCCAGCAGCCATTTTCGAGCAGGGGGCGGAGAGACCCAGTACTTC
CDR3aa: CASSHFRAGGGETQYF

v_gene: TRBV12-3/TRBV12-4
len: 16
j_gene: TRBJ2-2
d_gene: NA
abundance: NA
CDR3nt: TGTGCCTCCTCGCCGCAGGGACACTCGAACACCGGGGAGCTGTTTTTT
CDR3aa: CASSPQGHSNTGELFF

v_gene: TRBV7-9
len: 17
j_gene: TRBJ1-3
d_gene: TRBD1
abundance: NA
CDR3nt: TGTGCCAGCAGGGATAGCCACCGAGACAGGGTTGAAAACACCATATATTTT
CDR3aa: CASRDSHRDRVENTIYF

v_gene: TRBV5-1
len: 15
j_gene: TRBJ2-7
d_gene: NA
abundance: few
CDR3nt: TGCGCCAGCAGCTGGAGTACGGGGACCGCCTACGAGCAGTACTTC
CDR3aa: CASSWSTGTAYEQYF

v_gene: TRBV5-5
len: 13
j_gene: TRBJ1-5
d_gene: NA
abundance: NA
CDR3nt: TGTGCCAGCAGCTCCGAACCCAATCAGCCCCAGCATTTT
CDR3aa: CASSSEPNQPQHF

v_gene: TRBV7-2
len: 16
j_gene: TRBJ1-4
d_gene: NA
abundance: few
CDR3nt: TGTGCCAGCAGCTTAGTCGGGGGGCCGGGGGGTGAAAAACTGTTTTTT
CDR3aa: CASSLVGGPGGEKLFF

v_gene: TRBV14
len: 17
j_gene: TRBJ2-5
d_gene: TRBD2
abundance: NA
CDR3nt: TGTGCCAGCAGCCAGTGGGACTTTAGCGGGGCTAAAGAGACCCAGTACTTC
CDR3aa: CASSQWDFSGAKETQYF

v_gene: TRBV28
len: 17
j_gene: TRBJ2-7
d_gene: NA
abundance: NA
CDR3nt: TGTGCCAGCAGTTTCGTCGGGCGGGGGCCGTCCTCCTACGAGCAGTACTTC
CDR3aa: CASSFVGRGPSSYEQYF

v_gene: TRBV10-2
len: 14
j_gene: TRBJ2-3
d_gene: TRBD2
abundance: NA
CDR3nt: TGCGCCAGCAGTTCCGGGGGGAATGCAGATACGCAGTATTTT
CDR3aa: CASSSGGNADTQYF

v_gene: TRBV4-2
len: 16
j_gene: TRBJ2-7
d_gene: TRBD2
abundance: NA
CDR3nt: TGTGCCAGCAGCCAAGAGGTAGCGGGAGGGCCATACGAGCAGTACTTC
CDR3aa: CASSQEVAGGPYEQYF

v_gene: TRBV7-2
len: 14
j_gene: TRBJ2-5
d_gene: NA
abundance: few
CDR3nt: TGTGCCAGCAGCTTAGGGCTCCAGCAAGAGACCCAGTACTTC
CDR3aa: CASSLGLQQETQYF

v_gene: TRBV6-2/TRBV6-3
len: 13
j_gene: TRBJ2-7
d_gene: NA
abundance: many
CDR3nt: TGTGCCAGCAGCCCTTCTTTCCGATACGAGCAGTACTTC
CDR3aa: CASSPSFRYEQYF

v_gene: TRBV7-9
len: 14
j_gene: TRBJ1-1
d_gene: NA
abundance: few
CDR3nt: TGTGCCAGCAGCTTAGGGGGCAAGAACACTGAAGCTTTCTTT
CDR3aa: CASSLGGKNTEAFF

v_gene: TRBV7-2
len: 14
j_gene: TRBJ2-5
d_gene: NA
abundance: NA
CDR3nt: TGTGCCAGCAGCTTAGGGGGGCTCGCGGAGACCCAGTACTTC
CDR3aa: CASSLGGLAETQYF

v_gene: TRBV20-1
len: 12
j_gene: TRBJ2-2
d_gene: NA
abundance: NA
CDR3nt: TGCAGTGCTAAGGCGGGCACCGGGGAGCTGTTTTTT
CDR3aa: CSAKAGTGELFF

v_gene: TRBV6-6
len: 14
j_gene: TRBJ2-7
d_gene: NA
abundance: few
CDR3nt: TGTGCCAGCAGTTACTCGTCTGGCAGGGGCGAGCAGTACTTC
CDR3aa: CASSYSSGRGEQYF

v_gene: TRBV20-1
len: 14
j_gene: TRBJ2-1
d_gene: NA
abundance: NA
CDR3nt: TGCAGTGCCCCCCGACGCCGGGGGTACAATGAGCAGTTCTTC
CDR3aa: CSAPRRRGYNEQFF

v_gene: TRBV20-1
len: 18
j_gene: TRBJ2-5
d_gene: TRBD2
abundance: once
CDR3nt: TGCAGTGCTAGAGATCTCCCCGGACTAGCGGGGGGCCAAGAGACCCAGTACTTC
CDR3aa: CSARDLPGLAGGQETQYF

v_gene: TRBV6-2/TRBV6-3
len: 15
j_gene: TRBJ2-7
d_gene: TRBD2
abundance: few
CDR3nt: TGTGCCAGCAGTTTCCTAGCGGTCTTAACCTACGAGCAGTACTTC
CDR3aa: CASSFLAVLTYEQYF

v_gene: TRBV29-1
len: 12
j_gene: TRBJ2-2
d_gene: NA
abundance: once
CDR3nt: TGCAGCGTTGGGCAGGCCACCGGGGAGCTGTTTTTT
CDR3aa: CSVGQATGELFF

v_gene: TRBV12-3/TRBV12-4
len: 13
j_gene: TRBJ2-5
d_gene: NA
abundance: NA
CDR3nt: TGTGCCAGCAGTTTAGGGACGGCGGGAAAGCAGTACTTC
CDR3aa: CASSLGTAGKQYF

v_gene: TRBV6-1
len: 16
j_gene: TRBJ2-1
d_gene: TRBD2
abundance: NA
CDR3nt: TGTGCCAGCTCGTTTCGGGCGGGAGGATCCTACAATGAGCAGTTCTTC
CDR3aa: CASSFRAGGSYNEQFF

v_gene: TRBV9
len: 18
j_gene: TRBJ2-7
d_gene: NA
abundance: few
CDR3nt: TGTGCCAGCAGCCCGACCCCGCAAGGGCTACAGCCACCCTACGAGCAGTACTTC
CDR3aa: CASSPTPQGLQPPYEQYF

v_gene: TRBV28
len: 14
j_gene: TRBJ1-2
d_gene: NA
abundance: NA
CDR3nt: TGTGCCAGCAGTTTATCCACGGGCTACTATGGCTACACCTTC
CDR3aa: CASSLSTGYYGYTF

v_gene: TRBV27
len: 16
j_gene: TRBJ2-7
d_gene: NA
abundance: NA
CDR3nt: TGTGCCAGCAGATCAAAATACAGGGATCTCCCCTACGAGCAGTACTTC
CDR3aa: CASRSKYRDLPYEQYF

v_gene: TRBV20-1
len: 15
j_gene: TRBJ2-5
d_gene: NA
abundance: NA
CDR3nt: TGCAGTGCTAGGGACCAAACAGGGATCGAAGAGACCCAGTACTTC
CDR3aa: CSARDQTGIEETQYF

v_gene: TRBV5-1
len: 13
j_gene: TRBJ2-3
d_gene: NA
abundance: few
CDR3nt: TGCGCCAGCAGCTTGGCGGGGACGAATACGCAGTATTTT
CDR3aa: CASSLAGTNTQYF

v_gene: TRBV12-3/TRBV12-4
len: 16
j_gene: TRBJ2-1
d_gene: TRBD1
abundance: few
CDR3nt: TGTGCCAGCAGTTTAACCCGGGACAGATCCTACAATGAGCAGTTCTTC
CDR3aa: CASSLTRDRSYNEQFF

v_gene: TRBV7-7
len: 15
j_gene: TRBJ2-1
d_gene: TRBD1
abundance: NA
CDR3nt: TGTGCTAGCAGCTTAGTGGCAGGGGGCGTGGATGAGCAGTTCTTC
CDR3aa: CASSLVAGGVDEQFF

v_gene: TRBV2
len: 17
j_gene: TRBJ2-2
d_gene: NA
abundance: few
CDR3nt: TGTGCCTGCCTCACGCGGCGGACCTCCGGGAACACCGGGGAGCTGTTTTTT
CDR3aa: CACLTRRTSGNTGELFF

v_gene: TRBV4-3
len: 15
j_gene: TRBJ1-1
d_gene: NA
abundance: NA
CDR3nt: TGCGCCAGCAGCCAAGAAACAACAGGGAACACTGAAGCTTTCTTT
CDR3aa: CASSQETTGNTEAFF

v_gene: TRBV7-9
len: 15
j_gene: TRBJ2-1
d_gene: TRBD1
abundance: many
CDR3nt: TGTGCCAGCAGCGATACAGGGGAACCTTACAATGAGCAGTTCTTC
CDR3aa: CASSDTGEPYNEQFF

v_gene: TRBV29-1
len: 13
j_gene: TRBJ1-1
d_gene: TRBD1
abundance: NA
CDR3nt: TGCAGCGTTGAGACAGGGGGGTTCACTGAAGCTTTCTTT
CDR3aa: CSVETGGFTEAFF

v_gene: TRBV27
len: 15
j_gene: TRBJ2-7
d_gene: TRBD1
abundance: NA
CDR3nt: TGTGCCAGCAGTTTAACAGGGGACGATACTTACGAGCAGTACTTC
CDR3aa: CASSLTGDDTYEQYF

v_gene: TRBV2
len: 13
j_gene: TRBJ1-5
d_gene: NA
abundance: NA
CDR3nt: TGTGCCAGCAGGAGGGGGGGCAATCAGCCCCAGCATTTT
CDR3aa: CASRRGGNQPQHF

v_gene: TRBV7-9
len: 21
j_gene: TRBJ1-4
d_gene: TRBD1
abundance: many
CDR3nt: TGTGCCAGCAGCTTAGCGCTAAGGGACAGGGGCCGATTGGCCACTAATGAAAAACTGTTTTTT
CDR3aa: CASSLALRDRGRLATNEKLFF

v_gene: TRBV28
len: 16
j_gene: TRBJ2-7
d_gene: NA
abundance: NA
CDR3nt: TGTGCCAGCAGTTCTATCACAGGGATGAGCTCCTACGAGCAGTACTTC
CDR3aa: CASSSITGMSSYEQYF

v_gene: TRBV7-2
len: 15
j_gene: TRBJ2-5
d_gene: NA
abundance: NA
CDR3nt: TGTGCCAGCAGCCCAGGGTTGAGGAAGTCAGAGACCCAGTACTTC
CDR3aa: CASSPGLRKSETQYF

v_gene: TRBV7-9
len: 13
j_gene: TRBJ1-1
d_gene: NA
abundance: few
CDR3nt: TGTGCCACCCTGCGGCAGGTTAACACTGAAGCTTTCTTT
CDR3aa: CATLRQVNTEAFF

v_gene: TRBV28
len: 14
j_gene: TRBJ1-3
d_gene: TRBD1
abundance: NA
CDR3nt: TGTGCCAGCAGGGACAGGCCGAGGGGAAACACCATATATTTT
CDR3aa: CASRDRPRGNTIYF

v_gene: TRBV28
len: 16
j_gene: TRBJ2-5
d_gene: NA
abundance: NA
CDR3nt: TGTGCCAGCAGTTTGTCTCGGGGAATGTTGGCTGAGACCCAGTACTTC
CDR3aa: CASSLSRGMLAETQYF

v_gene: TRBV9
len: 14
j_gene: TRBJ1-2
d_gene: NA
abundance: many
CDR3nt: TGTGCCAGCAGCGTGACAGAGCTAATAGGTGGCTACACCTTC
CDR3aa: CASSVTELIGGYTF

v_gene: TRBV15
len: 15
j_gene: TRBJ2-7
d_gene: NA
abundance: few
CDR3nt: TGTGCCACCAGCCTTGACTTACGGAGCTCCTACGAGCAGTACTTC
CDR3aa: CATSLDLRSSYEQYF

v_gene: TRBV4-3
len: 15
j_gene: TRBJ1-2
d_gene: NA
abundance: NA
CDR3nt: TGCGCCAGCAGCCAGTCCGGGACGGCGAACTATGGCTACACCTTC
CDR3aa: CASSQSGTANYGYTF

v_gene: TRBV20-1
len: 14
j_gene: TRBJ2-7
d_gene: NA
abundance: few
CDR3nt: TGCAGTGCTAGAGATGTGGTAGGATCCTACGAGCAGTACTTC
CDR3aa: CSARDVVGSYEQYF

v_gene: TRBV29-1
len: 15
j_gene: TRBJ1-2
d_gene: TRBD1
abundance: few
CDR3nt: TGCAGCGTTGAAAAGGCCGGTCCAGGGGGTAGCGGCTACACCTTC
CDR3aa: CSVEKAGPGGSGYTF

v_gene: TRBV5-1
len: 15
j_gene: TRBJ2-7
d_gene: TRBD2
abundance: NA
CDR3nt: TGCGCCAGCAGCCCGATAGCGGGGAGCTCCTACGAGCAGTACTTC
CDR3aa: CASSPIAGSSYEQYF

v_gene: TRBV27
len: 13
j_gene: TRBJ1-4
d_gene: NA
abundance: NA
CDR3nt: TGTGCCAGCAGTTTCCCTGGGCGCGGAAAACTGTTTTTT
CDR3aa: CASSFPGRGKLFF